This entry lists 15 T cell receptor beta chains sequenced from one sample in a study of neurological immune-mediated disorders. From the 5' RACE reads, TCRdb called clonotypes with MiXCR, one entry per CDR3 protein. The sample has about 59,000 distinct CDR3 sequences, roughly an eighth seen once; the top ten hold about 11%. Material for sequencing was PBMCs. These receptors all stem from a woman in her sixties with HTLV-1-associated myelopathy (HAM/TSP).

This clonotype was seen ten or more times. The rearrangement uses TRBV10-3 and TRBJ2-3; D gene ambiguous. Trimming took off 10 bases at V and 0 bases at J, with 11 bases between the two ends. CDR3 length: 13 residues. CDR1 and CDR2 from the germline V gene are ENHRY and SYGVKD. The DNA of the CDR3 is TGTGCCACAAACACGGCTAGCACAGATACGCAGTATTTT. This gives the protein CATNTASTDTQYF.

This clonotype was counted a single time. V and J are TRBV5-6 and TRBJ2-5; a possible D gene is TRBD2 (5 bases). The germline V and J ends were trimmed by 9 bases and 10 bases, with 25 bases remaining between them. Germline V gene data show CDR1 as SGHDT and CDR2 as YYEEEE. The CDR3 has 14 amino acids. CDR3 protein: CAISVAGPPADQYF. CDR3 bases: TGTGCCATTAGCGTAGCCGGGCCTCCGGCAGACCAGTACTTC.

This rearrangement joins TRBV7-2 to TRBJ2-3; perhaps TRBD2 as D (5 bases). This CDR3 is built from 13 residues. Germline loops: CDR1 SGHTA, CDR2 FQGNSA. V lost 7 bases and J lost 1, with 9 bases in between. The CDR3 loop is CASTLGGTDTQYF. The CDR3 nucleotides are TGTGCCAGCACCCTCGGGGGCACAGATACGCAGTATTTT.

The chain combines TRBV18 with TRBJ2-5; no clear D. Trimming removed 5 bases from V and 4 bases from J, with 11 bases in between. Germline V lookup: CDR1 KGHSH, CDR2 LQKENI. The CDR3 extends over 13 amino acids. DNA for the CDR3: TGTGCCAGCTCATCCGGCTTGCGAGAGACCCAGTACTTC. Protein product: CASSSGLRETQYF.

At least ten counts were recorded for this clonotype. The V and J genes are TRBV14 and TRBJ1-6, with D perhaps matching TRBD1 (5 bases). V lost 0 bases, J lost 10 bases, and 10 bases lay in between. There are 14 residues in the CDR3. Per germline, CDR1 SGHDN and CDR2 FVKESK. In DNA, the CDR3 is TGTGCCAGCAGCCAAGACAGGGCTCGGTCACCCCTCCACTTT. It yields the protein CASSQDRARSPLHF. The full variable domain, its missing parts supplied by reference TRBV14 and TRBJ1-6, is EAGVTQFPSHSVIEKGQTVTLRCDPISGHDNLYWYRRVMGKEIKFLLHFVKESKQDESGMPNNRFLAERTGGTYSTLKVQPAELEDSGVYFCASSQDRARSPLHFGNGTRLTVT.

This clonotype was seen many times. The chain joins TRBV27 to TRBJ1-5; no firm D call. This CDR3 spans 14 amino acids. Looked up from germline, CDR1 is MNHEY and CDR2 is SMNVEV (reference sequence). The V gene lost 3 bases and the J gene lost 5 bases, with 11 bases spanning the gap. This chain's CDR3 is CASSFRSGYQPQHF. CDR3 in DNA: TGTGCCAGCAGTTTCCGGTCAGGATATCAGCCCCAGCATTTT.

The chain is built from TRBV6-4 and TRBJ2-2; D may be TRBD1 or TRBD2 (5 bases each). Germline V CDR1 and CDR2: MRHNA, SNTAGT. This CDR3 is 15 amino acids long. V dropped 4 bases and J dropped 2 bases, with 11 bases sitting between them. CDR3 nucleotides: TGTGCCAGCAGTGGAGAGGGACCTAACACCGGGGAGCTGTTTTTT. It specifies CASSGEGPNTGELFF.

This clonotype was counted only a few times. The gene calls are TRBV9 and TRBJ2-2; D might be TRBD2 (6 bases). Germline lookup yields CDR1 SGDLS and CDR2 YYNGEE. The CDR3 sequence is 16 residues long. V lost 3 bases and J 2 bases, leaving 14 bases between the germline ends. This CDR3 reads CASSARGSGNTGELFF. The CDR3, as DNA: TGTGCCAGCAGCGCCCGGGGGAGCGGAAACACCGGGGAGCTGTTTTTT.

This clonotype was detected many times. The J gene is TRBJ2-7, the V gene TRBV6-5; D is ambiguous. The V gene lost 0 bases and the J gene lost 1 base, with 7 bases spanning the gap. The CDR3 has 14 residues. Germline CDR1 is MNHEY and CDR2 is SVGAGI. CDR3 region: CASSYSDTSYEQYF. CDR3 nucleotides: TGTGCCAGCAGTTACTCTGACACGTCCTACGAGCAGTACTTC.

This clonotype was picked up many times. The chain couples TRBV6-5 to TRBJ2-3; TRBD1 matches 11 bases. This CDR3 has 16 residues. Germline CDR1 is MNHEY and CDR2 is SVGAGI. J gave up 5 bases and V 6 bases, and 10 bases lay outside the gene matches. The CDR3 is CASSRGTGGSLDTQYF. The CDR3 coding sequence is TGTGCCAGCAGCCGAGGGACAGGGGGATCGCTAGATACGCAGTATTTT.

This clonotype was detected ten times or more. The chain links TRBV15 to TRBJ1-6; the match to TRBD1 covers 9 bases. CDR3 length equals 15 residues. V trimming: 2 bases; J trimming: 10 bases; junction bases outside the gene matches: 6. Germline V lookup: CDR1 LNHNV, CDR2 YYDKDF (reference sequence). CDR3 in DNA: TGTGCCACCAGCAGATCCCGGGACAGGGTGTCACCCCTCCACTTT. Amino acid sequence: CATSRSRDRVSPLHF.

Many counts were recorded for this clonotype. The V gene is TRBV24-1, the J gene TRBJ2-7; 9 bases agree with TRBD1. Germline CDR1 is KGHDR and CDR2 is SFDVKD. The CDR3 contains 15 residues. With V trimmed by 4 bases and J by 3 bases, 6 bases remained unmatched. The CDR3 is CATSDPGQGNYEQYF. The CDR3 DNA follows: TGTGCCACCAGTGACCCCGGACAGGGGAACTACGAGCAGTACTTC.

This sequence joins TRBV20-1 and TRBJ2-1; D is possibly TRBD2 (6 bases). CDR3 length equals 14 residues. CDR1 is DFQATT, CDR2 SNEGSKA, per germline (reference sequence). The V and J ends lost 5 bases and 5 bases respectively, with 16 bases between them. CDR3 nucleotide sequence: TGCAGTGCTTTAGACGGAGGGTCCCACAATGAGCAGTTCTTC. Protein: CSALDGGSHNEQFF.

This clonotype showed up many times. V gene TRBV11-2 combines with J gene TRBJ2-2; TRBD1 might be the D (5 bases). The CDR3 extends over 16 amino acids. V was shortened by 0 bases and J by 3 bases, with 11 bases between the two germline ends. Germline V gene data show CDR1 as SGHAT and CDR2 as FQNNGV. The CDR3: CASSLEGQVYTGELFF. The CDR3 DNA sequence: TGTGCCAGCAGCTTAGAGGGGCAGGTATACACCGGGGAGCTGTTTTTT.

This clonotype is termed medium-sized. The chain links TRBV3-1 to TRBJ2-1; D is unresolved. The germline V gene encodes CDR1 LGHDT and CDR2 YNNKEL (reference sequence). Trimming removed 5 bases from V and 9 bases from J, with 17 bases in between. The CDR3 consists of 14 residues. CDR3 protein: CASSVRLHSSEQFF. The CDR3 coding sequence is TGTGCCAGCAGCGTGCGCCTCCATTCTAGTGAGCAGTTCTTC.